A selection of T cell receptor beta chains follows, all from one sample in a study of response to subunit inactivated influenza vaccine. From the RT-PCR reads, TCRdb called clonotypes with MiXCR, one entry per CDR3 protein. The data hold fewer than 700,000 distinct CDR3 sequences, with 10% to 15% observed a single time. The sample consisted of PBMCs from blood, taken roughly 46 days after vaccination. The receptors come from a man between 50 and 59 years old who received an inactivated influenza vaccine. The conserved cysteine and the conserved F or W are not part of the CDR3 here. Fields, in order: clone size, V gene, CDR3 length, J gene, CDR3 protein. Clone size is given for some rows only: seen once, a few or many times, or a class if the clone is expanded.

-	TRBV5-1	17	TRBJ2-1	ASSPGRGREVLKYNEQF
many	TRBV20-1	12	TRBJ1-6	SAKFRTRNSPLH
-	TRBV30	11	TRBJ1-4	ARSRQVNEKLF
many	TRBV5-1	13	TRBJ2-1	ASSLGTERDNEQF
-	TRBV4-3	14	TRBJ2-5	ASSQMPLDRAETQY
few	TRBV6-1	16	TRBJ2-7	ASSEALPWQGYYDEQY
few	TRBV6-5	12	TRBJ2-7	ASSYSIEHYEQY
many	TRBV5-1	11	TRBJ2-1	ASSLSSGTEQF
few	TRBV15	13	TRBJ1-4	ATSRDKGNNEKLF
-	TRBV7-3	13	TRBJ2-7	ASSITGTVGSEQY
few	TRBV7-2	15	TRBJ2-3	ASSLGPAGRSTDTQY
many	TRBV5-1	12	TRBJ2-1	ASTRDGSDNEQF
-	TRBV4-3	11	TRBJ1-1	ASSQSRGTEAF
once	TRBV11-3	15	TRBJ2-2	ASSLLPGPINTGELF
few	TRBV6-1	12	TRBJ2-1	ASSAGRYNNEQF
-	TRBV5-5	13	TRBJ1-4	ASSTRSATNEKLF
-	TRBV4-3	15	TRBJ2-3	ASSRTGGLASTDTQY
few	TRBV2	13	TRBJ2-1	ASSRGGAYYNEQF
many	TRBV10-3	12	TRBJ1-1	AISESWADTEAF
-	TRBV10-3	12	TRBJ1-2	AISKDRTVYGYT
few	TRBV12-3/TRBV12-4	12	TRBJ2-7	ASSPWDGSYEQY
many	TRBV4-1	12	TRBJ1-1	ASSQASLGTEAF
few	TRBV29-1	11	TRBJ1-2	SVEGHTNYGYT
few	TRBV20-1	12	TRBJ2-7	SARDRRELDEQY
-	TRBV10-3	14	TRBJ2-4	AISDSGQGNKNIQY
-	TRBV5-1	11	TRBJ2-2	ASSFQDTGELF
few	TRBV7-2	13	TRBJ2-5	ASTEPGRGAETQY
-	TRBV29-1	12	TRBJ2-7	SGARDAARSEQY
many	TRBV20-1	13	TRBJ1-2	SARGRLGVSYGYT
many	TRBV6-2/TRBV6-3	12	TRBJ2-7	ASSYQGLHYEQY
many	TRBV10-3	13	TRBJ2-3	AISPTSGSTDTQY
-	TRBV20-1	10	TRBJ2-7	SARSRSYEQY
many	TRBV7-2	10	TRBJ2-4	ASSPKWGAEY